This TCR beta chain was sequenced during a study of shared clonotypes between healthy human individuals (dated by TCRdb to about 2020). The study in broad terms: A few men and a couple of women, aged 18 to 49 years, made up the cohort. To increase sequencing depth and limit assay-specific biases, different laboratories used diverse techniques to prepare libraries and sequence TCR repertoires. For each donor, CD4 naive and CD4 memory were each given three plates, CD8 naive was given two plates, and CD8 memory was given one plate. Leukapheresis yielded between about 0.85 and 10 billion PBMCs per donor. Blood TCR repertoires of four to six healthy adults were deeply sequenced to estimate repertoire size and the extent of clonotype sharing between individuals.

The investigation overall reported the following: Rarefaction of sorted-subset datasets indicated incomplete sequencing despite the large sequencing depth. Larger estimated clonotype richness was generally found for naive subsets than for memory subsets. Sampling was restricted to blood, and TCR repertoires in tissue are likely to differ from TCR repertoires in blood. Across a few donors, approximately 5% of naive CD4, over 3% of naive CD8, roughly 2.3% of memory CD4, and approximately 0.4% of memory CD8 clonotypes were shared. The genetic and exposure-history diversity represented was limited by the small number of donors. Based on pairwise subsampling, the degree of clonotype sharing among donors was expected to be affected by sequencing depth. Compared with non-shared clonotypes, clonotypes shared by all four sorted-subset donors had higher generation probabilities.

Donors were healthy HIV-negative adults with no recently reported acute infections or vaccinations. All donors were Caucasian adults living in Nashville, Tennessee, USA. CD4+ T cells were enriched by magnetic negative selection, after which naive cells were positively selected on CD45RA and the negative fraction was taken as the memory subset. After blood collection by leukapheresis, PBMCs were isolated using Ficoll-Histopaque density gradient centrifugation and then cryopreserved in the vapor phase of liquid nitrogen. Analytical flow cytometry was used to check the purity and quantity of every magnetically sorted T cell population. From each sorted fraction, genomic DNA was isolated and quantified by UV absorbance on a Nanodrop 2000c. Using the deep immunoSEQ assay, TCR CDR3 regions were amplified from genomic DNA by multiplex PCR. For each cell subset, the extracted genomic DNA was distributed evenly across all wells of several immunoSEQ 96-well plates, and each plate served as one replicate. For sorted subsets, 200 ng of genomic DNA, equivalent to 30,000 or so T cell genomes, went into each replicate PCR. Purified libraries were quantified with a Qubit 3.0 fluorometer, sized on a Bioanalyzer 2100, and re-quantified with the KAPA Library Quantification kit. Each immunoSEQ 96-well plate was sequenced on its own single-read 150-cycle Illumina NextSeq 550 flow cell. As for how the authors treated the data: Because the immunoSEQ output included only junctional sequences and no quality scores, the filtering could not be the same as the filtering used for full-length reads. Sequences were annotated with PyIR, a Python wrapper for IgBLAST v1.9, using IMGT germline references to assign V/J genes and CDR3. Reads with weak V/J assignments (E-value above 1e-6), missing CDR3, stop codons, out-of-frame junctions, or ambiguous translated residues were removed. V3J clonotypes were defined by identical inferred V gene, J gene, and CDR3 amino acid sequence. To compute the percentage overlap between repertoires, the number of shared unique clonotypes was divided by the size of the smaller repertoire. Richness of each repertoire was evaluated using RTK rarefaction, the Chao1 estimator, and Recon v2.1 estimates of unobserved clonotypes. For all TCRbeta clonotypes obtained by the gDNA method from a handful of donors, generation probabilities were computed with OLGA. TCRdb took over this immuneACCESS table, retaining in-frame rearrangements with V and J assigned. Such tables are incomplete; in checked studies, under half of the missing clones stem from an unresolved V gene, and the remainder is unexplained. Clone size and the V and J calls come from that table; the DNA yielded D and trimming. The sample contains some 2,400,000 clones, more than 90% of them found a single time. About 0.13% of the sample is in the top ten clones.

With respect to this clone: No antigen is known for it. Per-nucleotide qualities are absent, and no much larger clonotype sits a single base away.

For this chain, trimming is 4 bases at the V end and 0 bases at the J end, and the number of junction bases without a gene match is 10. The germline V gene yields SGHRS for CDR1 and YFSETQ for CDR2. From the cysteine up to the phenylalanine, the CDR3 has a length of 17 residues. This entry keeps only the CDR3 DNA: 51 bases, framed from base 1. The material sequenced was naive CD4+ T cells sorted from blood. The cell subset or site label of this sample denotes: CD45RA+ positively selected. In this chain, TRBV5-1 is recombined with TRBJ2-1; 7 of the junction bases match TRBD1. This TCR was sampled from a man between 18 and 29 years old in good health. In nucleotides, the sequence is TGCGCCAGCAGCCCCACGACCGGGACAGTCTCCTACAATGAGCAGTTCTTC. Its translation reads: CASSPTTGTVSYNEQFF.